This T cell receptor beta chain was obtained from a study of Ad26.COV2.S vaccination and SARS-CoV-2 variants. Study details: By the intramuscular route, Ad26.COV2.S was given once, or twice 56 days apart.

Points from the study as a whole: Ad26.COV2.S recipients had broader spike-specific TCRs (P = 0.0014). Quantification of TCR breadth and depth may have yielded underestimates of total T cell responses.

Here immunoSEQ multiplex PCR was the method, and the copy in TCRdb shows in-frame clones only, minus some. The table has some 290,000 clones, approximately 86% seen once. There are 14 residues in the CDR3. CDR1 is GTSNPN and CDR2 is SVGIG in the germline V gene (reference sequence). V was cut by 4 bases and J by 0 bases, with 10 bases left in between. Treatment noted: roughly 20 received Ad26.COV2.S at low or high dose, single or two shots; 5 received placebo; per-sample allocation not given. The samples date from day 63 after the first vaccine or placebo injection. The count of this clone is one. Antigen specificity is unknown.

The sequences come from peripheral blood, collected in a trial of Ad26.COV2.S vaccine versus placebo. The V and J genes are TRBV30 and TRBJ1-3; D call uncertain. The sequence was obtained from a person between 18 and 65 years old who received the Ad26.COV2.S COVID-19 vaccine or a placebo. DNA of the CDR3: TGTGCCTGGAAGGTCAGCCACTCTGGAAACACCATATATTTT. It translates to CAWKVSHSGNTIYF.